This T cell receptor (beta chain) emerged from a study of T cells in Graves' hyperthyroidism and ophthalmopathy. The investigators amplified TCR beta CDR3 regions from RNA transcripts. TCR CDR3 underwent first-round RT-PCR with the HTBI primer set. TCRdb re-derived calls from the multiplex PCR reads in MiXCR, one entry per CDR3 protein. The sample shows roughly 800,000 distinct CDR3 sequences, about 38% of them seen only once. Uncontrolled infection, other autoimmune disease, pregnancy or lactation barred patients from enrollment. CDR3 length: 17 amino acids. With 0 bases clipped from V and 0 bases from J, the junction kept 4 bases outside the gene matches. CDR1 and CDR2 from the germline V gene are MGHRA and YSYEKL.

The receptor comes from a man younger than 35 with Graves' hyperthyroidism. This chain connects TRBV4-1 to TRBJ2-5; 10 bases match TRBD2. The specimen was blood. The CDR3 spells CASSQDRAGGHQETQYF. In DNA, the CDR3 is TGCGCCAGCAGCCAAGATAGAGCGGGGGGGCACCAAGAGACCCAGTACTTC.